The TCR beta chain under discussion was sequenced for a study of human versus mouse CDR3 diversity and MHC coevolution. TCRdb keeps only in-frame clones here, not all; method: immunoSEQ multiplex PCR. The sample records about 73,000 clones, approximately 90% being singletons. There are 15 residues in the CDR3. V gave up 7 bases and J gave up 0 bases, with 15 bases separating them. In germline, CDR1 is MNHNS, CDR2 SASEGT. This rearrangement joins TRBV6-1 to TRBJ1-2; D gene unclear. The sequencing sample was made of naive CD4+ T cells from blood. This sample's subset: CD45RO-negative CD62L-positive naive CD4 T cells. This TCR was recovered from a person aged 25 to 75 in good health. CDR3 amino acids: CASNGGKGSNYGYTF. The CDR3 bases are TGTGCCAGCAACGGAGGGAAAGGATCTAACTATGGCTACACCTTC.